One sample yielded the 14 T cell receptor beta chains listed below, sequenced in a study of blood T cells in healthy people across ages. Using a J-beta primer mix together with a sample-barcoded 5' primer, a second PCR was run for roughly 7 to 11 cycles. TCRdb reprocessed the 5' RACE reads with MiXCR, giving one entry per CDR3 protein. The sample shows over 1,200,000 distinct CDR3 sequences, approximately 59% of them seen only once. Sequenced sample: blood. These receptors originate from a young man in good health.

Only a few counts were recorded for this clonotype. The genes are TRBV7-2 and TRBJ2-5; 8 bases are shared with TRBD2. J gave up 5 bases and V 4 bases, and 9 bases lay outside the gene matches. The germline V gene encodes CDR1 SGHTA and CDR2 FQGNSA. The CDR3 covers 15 residues. CDR3 sequence reads: CASSSHGTRDETQYF. The CDR3 region has the DNA TGTGCCAGCAGCTCCCACGGGACTAGGGATGAGACCCAGTACTTC.

The CDR3: CASSGTSGIDEQFF. In DNA form, the CDR3 reads TGTGCCAGCAGTGGCACTAGCGGGATCGATGAGCAGTTCTTC. The chain employs TRBV25-1 and TRBJ2-1, with 10 positions matching TRBD2. Unmatched junction bases numbered 5, after V lost 4 bases and J lost 8 bases. Germline assignment: CDR1 MGHDK and CDR2 SYGVNS. The CDR3 runs to 14 residues.

The rearrangement uses TRBV4-1 and TRBJ1-1; D gene unclear. Germline-derived CDR1 and CDR2 are MGHRA and YSYEKL. Trimming took off 2 bases at V and 4 bases at J, with 11 bases between the two ends. CDR3 length equals 14 residues. CDR3 region: CASSQQGYGTEAFF. CDR3 nucleotides: TGCGCCAGCAGCCAACAAGGGTACGGCACTGAAGCTTTCTTT.

This clonotype was seen once. The rearrangement uses TRBV13 and TRBJ2-3, with 9 nucleotides matching TRBD2. CDR1 is PRHDT and CDR2 is FYEKMQ in the germline V gene (reference sequence). This CDR3 is 15 amino acids long. V lost 5 bases to trimming and J lost 2 bases; unmatched junction nucleotides: 5. The CDR3 DNA is TGTGCCAGCAGCACTCGACTAGCGGACACAGATACGCAGTATTTT. Amino acid sequence: CASSTRLADTDTQYF. The variable domain in full, completed from reference TRBV13 and TRBJ2-3, reads AAGVIQSPRHLIKEKRETATLKCYPIPRHDTVYWYQQGPGQDPQFLISFYEKMQSDKGSIPDRFSAQQFSDYHSELNMSSLELGDSALYFCASSTRLADTDTQYFGPGTRLTVL.

CDR3 sequence reads: CASSFPSGAGETYEQYF. CDR3 nucleotide sequence: TGTGCCAGCAGCTTCCCGAGCGGGGCGGGGGAAACCTACGAGCAGTACTTC. The V call is TRBV7-9, the J call TRBJ2-4; 7 bases match TRBD2. The DNA matches TRBJ2-7 better at its end, which makes the J call doubtful. The length of the CDR3 is 17 residues. Germline CDR1 is SEHNR and CDR2 is FQNEAQ (reference sequence).

The V call is TRBV20-1, the J call TRBJ2-4, with 13 nucleotides matching TRBD2. The CDR3 has 12 residues. Germline V gene sequence: CDR1 DFQATT, CDR2 SNEGSKA (reference sequence). V was clipped by 6 bases and J by 11 bases; unmatched bases: 4. This chain's CDR3 is CSAGGTSGVQYF. The CDR3 nucleotides read TGCAGTGCGGGAGGGACTAGCGGGGTTCAGTACTTC.

This clonotype was observed a handful of times. The chain carries TRBV6-6 and TRBJ1-1; the D is unclear. CDR1 and CDR2 from the germline V gene are MNHNY and SVGAGI (reference sequence). The V and J ends lost 0 bases and 3 bases respectively, with 5 bases between them. The length of the CDR3 is 13 residues. In DNA, the CDR3 is TGTGCCAGCAGTTACTCCCCCGACACTGAAGCTTTCTTT. This gives the protein CASSYSPDTEAFF.

The chain employs TRBV4-1 and TRBJ2-7, with TRBD1 identical over 9 bases. With 0 bases clipped from V and 6 bases from J, the junction kept 9 bases outside the gene matches. Germline assignment: CDR1 MGHRA and CDR2 YSYEKL. This CDR3 comprises 16 residues. DNA for the CDR3: TGCGCCAGCAGCCAAGATTGGGAGAACAGGGGGCGCGAGCAGTACTTC. Amino acids: CASSQDWENRGREQYF.

The J gene is TRBJ2-7, the V gene TRBV4-2; D might be TRBD2 (6 bases). The CDR3 loop spans 16 amino acids. Per the germline V gene, CDR1 is LGHNA and CDR2 is YNFKEQ. Trimming shortened V by 5 bases and J by 7 bases, and 24 bases separated the two germline ends. In DNA form, the CDR3 reads TGTGCCAGCAGCGCGGAGGCGGGGTCGTTCTACAATGAGCAGTACTTC. Its translation is CASSAEAGSFYNEQYF.

The V call is TRBV7-8, the J call TRBJ2-2; 7 bases align to TRBD1. Germline values: CDR1 SGHVS, CDR2 FQNEAQ. The V segment lost 1 base and the J segment 10 bases; nucleotides outside the gene matches: 12. The CDR3 runs to 16 residues. The CDR3 DNA reads TGTGCCAGCAGCTTAGGGATGACAGGGTCGATTGAGGAGCTGTTTTTT. Translating it yields CASSLGMTGSIEELFF.

This clonotype turned up a few times. The chain employs TRBV10-3 and TRBJ2-7, with no clear D. The CDR3 length is 14 residues. V dropped 3 bases and J dropped 4 bases, with 13 bases sitting between them. CDR1 and CDR2 (germline): ENHRY, SYGVKD. The CDR3 DNA follows: TGTGCCATCAGTGACGCAGGAAGCCATTACGAGCAGTACTTC. Amino acids: CAISDAGSHYEQYF.

The chain uses TRBV20-1 and TRBJ2-3, with 12 positions matching TRBD2. Germline V gene data show CDR1 as DFQATT and CDR2 as SNEGSKA (reference sequence). The CDR3 is 15 amino acids. Trimming cost V 1 base and J 4 bases; bases outside gene matches: 3. CDR3: CSARVLAGGPDTQYF. DNA of the CDR3: TGCAGTGCTAGAGTCCTAGCGGGAGGGCCAGATACGCAGTATTTT.

This clonotype is a singleton in its sample. The chain has TRBV20-1 and TRBJ1-2; the D gene is possibly TRBD1 (6 bases). Looked up from germline, CDR1 is DFQATT and CDR2 is SNEGSKA (reference sequence). Deletions cut 0 bases from V and 3 bases from J, with 11 bases between. CDR3 length: 14 amino acids. This CDR3 reads CSARDVDSYYGYTF. In nucleotides, the CDR3 is TGCAGTGCTAGAGATGTGGACAGCTACTATGGCTACACCTTC.

The DNA for the CDR3 is TGCGCCAGCAGCCAAGGAAGGGCCGGGACACAACCCTATGGCTACACCTTC. Its protein product is CASSQGRAGTQPYGYTF. This rearrangement joins TRBV4-1 to TRBJ1-2; the D gene is possibly TRBD1 (6 bases). Germline loops: CDR1 MGHRA, CDR2 YSYEKL. Trimming pared 1 base from V and 4 bases from J, leaving 19 bases between. The CDR3 totals 17 residues.